This TCR beta chain was captured in a study of T-cell memory formation after mild COVID-19. Study in general: Largely, TCR clusters stayed within a single donor. General study results and limits: The finding that pre-infection memory included some responding clones suggested that cross-reactive memory joined. CD4/CD8 balance characterized clones contracting day 15 to 85, and CD4+ skew characterized later expanders.

Losses at the gene ends were 3 bases for V and 7 bases for J; bases not matched to a gene: 7. The CDR3 runs 15 residues. The germline V gene has CDR1 LNHNV and CDR2 YYDKDF (reference sequence). As regards this clonotype: The antigen remains unidentified.

cDNA libraries for TCR alpha and TCR beta, carrying sample barcodes and UMIs, came from 5'RACE with constant-segment primers. TCRdb independently ran MiXCR on the 5' RACE reads; one entry per CDR3 protein. Among about 390,000 distinct CDR3 sequences listed, about 15% were seen once. This chain joins TRBV15 and TRBJ1-1; 11 nucleotides line up with TRBD1. The sequencing input was PBMCs or a T cell subset sorted from them (not recorded which). This sequence originates from a man aged 18 to 30 who had mild COVID-19 (a few samples of this study predate the infection). Cell type and time point are not known. The CDR3 loop reads CATSRSGQGAGEAFF. The CDR3 nucleotides read TGTGCCACCAGCAGGTCAGGACAGGGGGCAGGTGAAGCTTTCTTT.